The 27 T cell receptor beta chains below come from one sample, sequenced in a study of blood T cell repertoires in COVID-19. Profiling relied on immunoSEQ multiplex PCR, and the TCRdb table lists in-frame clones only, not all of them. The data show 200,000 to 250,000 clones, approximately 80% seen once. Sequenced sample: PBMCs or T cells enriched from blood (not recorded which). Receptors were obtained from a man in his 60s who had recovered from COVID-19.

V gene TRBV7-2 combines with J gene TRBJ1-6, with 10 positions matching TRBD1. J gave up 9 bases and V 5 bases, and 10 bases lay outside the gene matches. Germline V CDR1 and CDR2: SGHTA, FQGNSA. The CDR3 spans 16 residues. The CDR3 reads CASSAHGTGVISPLHF. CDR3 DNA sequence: TGTGCCAGCAGCGCGCACGGGACAGGGGTAATTTCACCCCTCCACTTT. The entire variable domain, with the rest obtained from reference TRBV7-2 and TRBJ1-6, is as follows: GAGVSQSPSNKVTEKGKDVELRCDPISGHTALYWYRQSLGQGLEFLIYFQGNSAPDKSGLPSDRFSAERTGGSVSTLTIQRTQQEDSAVYLCASSAHGTGVISPLHFGNGTRLTVT.

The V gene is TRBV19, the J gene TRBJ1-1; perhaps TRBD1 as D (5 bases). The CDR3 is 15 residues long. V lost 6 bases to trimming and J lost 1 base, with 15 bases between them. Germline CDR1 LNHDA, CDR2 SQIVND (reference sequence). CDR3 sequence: CASSPGGTRNTEAFF. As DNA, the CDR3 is TGTGCCAGTAGCCCGGGGGGTACAAGGAACACTGAAGCTTTCTTT.

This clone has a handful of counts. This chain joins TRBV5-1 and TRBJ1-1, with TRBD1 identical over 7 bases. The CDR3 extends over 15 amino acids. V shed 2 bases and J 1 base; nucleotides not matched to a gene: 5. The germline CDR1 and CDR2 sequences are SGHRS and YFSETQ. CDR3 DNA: TGCGCCAGCAGCTTCACAGGGGTCGGGAACACTGAAGCTTTCTTT. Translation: CASSFTGVGNTEAFF.

The CDR3 here is CASSYRTDSEAFF. Here the CDR3 DNA reads TGTGCCAGCAGTTACAGGACAGATTCTGAAGCTTTCTTT. The chain combines TRBV6-6 with TRBJ1-1; weak D call: TRBD1 (6 bases). Per the germline V gene, CDR1 is MNHNY and CDR2 is SVGAGI (reference sequence). V was shortened by 2 bases and J by 6 bases, with 10 bases between the two germline ends. The CDR3 is 13 residues long.

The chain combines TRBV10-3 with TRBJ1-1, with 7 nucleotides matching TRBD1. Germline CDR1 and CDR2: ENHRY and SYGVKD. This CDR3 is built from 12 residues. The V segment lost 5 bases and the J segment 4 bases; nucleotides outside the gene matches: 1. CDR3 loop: CAISPGGTEAFF. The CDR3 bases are TGTGCCATCAGTCCAGGGGGCACTGAAGCTTTCTTT.

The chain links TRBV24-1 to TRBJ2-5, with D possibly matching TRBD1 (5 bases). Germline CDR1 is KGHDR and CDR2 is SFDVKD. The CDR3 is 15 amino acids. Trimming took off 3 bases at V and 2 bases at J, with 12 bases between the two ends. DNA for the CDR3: TGTGCCACCAGTGATCACAGGCTTCTTCAAGAGACCCAGTACTTC. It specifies CATSDHRLLQETQYF.

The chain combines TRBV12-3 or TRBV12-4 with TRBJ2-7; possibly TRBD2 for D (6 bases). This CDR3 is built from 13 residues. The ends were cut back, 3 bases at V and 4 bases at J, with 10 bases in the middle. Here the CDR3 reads CASSLGGRYEQYF. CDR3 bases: TGTGCCAGCAGTTTGGGGGGAAGGTACGAGCAGTACTTC.

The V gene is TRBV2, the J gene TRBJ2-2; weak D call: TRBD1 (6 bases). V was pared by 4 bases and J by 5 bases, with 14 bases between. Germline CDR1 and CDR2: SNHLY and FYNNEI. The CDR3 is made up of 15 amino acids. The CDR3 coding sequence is TGTGCCAGCAGTGTAGGCAGGGGAGAGACCGGGGAGCTGTTTTTT. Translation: CASSVGRGETGELFF.

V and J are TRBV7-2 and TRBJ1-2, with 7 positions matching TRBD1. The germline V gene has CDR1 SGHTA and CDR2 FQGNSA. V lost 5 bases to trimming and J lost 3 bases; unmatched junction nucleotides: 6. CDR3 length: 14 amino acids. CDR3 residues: CASSPTGADYGYTF. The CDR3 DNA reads TGTGCCAGCAGCCCCACAGGGGCTGACTATGGCTACACCTTC.

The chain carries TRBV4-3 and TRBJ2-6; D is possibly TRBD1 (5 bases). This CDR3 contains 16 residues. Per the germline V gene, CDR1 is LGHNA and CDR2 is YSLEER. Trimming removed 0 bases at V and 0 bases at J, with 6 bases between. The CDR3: CASSQDTGSGANVLTF. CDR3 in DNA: TGCGCCAGCAGCCAAGATACAGGCTCTGGGGCCAACGTCCTGACTTTC.

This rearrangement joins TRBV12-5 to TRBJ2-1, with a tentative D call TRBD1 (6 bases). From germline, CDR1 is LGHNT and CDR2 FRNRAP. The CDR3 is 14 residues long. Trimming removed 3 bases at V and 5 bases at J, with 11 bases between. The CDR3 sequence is CASGFDRLNNEQFF. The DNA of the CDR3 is TGTGCTAGTGGTTTCGACAGGCTGAACAATGAGCAGTTCTTC.

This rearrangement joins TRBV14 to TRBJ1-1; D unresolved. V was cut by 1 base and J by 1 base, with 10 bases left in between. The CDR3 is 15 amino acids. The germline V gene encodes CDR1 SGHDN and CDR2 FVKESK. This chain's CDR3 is CASSQGQARNTEAFF. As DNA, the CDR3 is TGTGCCAGCAGCCAAGGGCAGGCCAGGAACACTGAAGCTTTCTTT.

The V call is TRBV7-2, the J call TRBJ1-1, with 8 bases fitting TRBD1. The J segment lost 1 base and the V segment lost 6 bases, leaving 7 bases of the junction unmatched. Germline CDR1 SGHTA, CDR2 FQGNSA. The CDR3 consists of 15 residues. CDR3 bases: TGTGCCAGCAGAACAGAGGACAGGGCGAACACTGAAGCTTTCTTT. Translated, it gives CASRTEDRANTEAFF.

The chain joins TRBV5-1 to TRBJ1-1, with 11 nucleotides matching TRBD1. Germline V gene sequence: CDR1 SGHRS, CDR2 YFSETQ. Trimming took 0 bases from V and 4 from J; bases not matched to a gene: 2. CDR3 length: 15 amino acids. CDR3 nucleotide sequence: TGCGCCAGCAGCTTGGAAGGGACAGGGGGCACTGAAGCTTTCTTT. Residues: CASSLEGTGGTEAFF.

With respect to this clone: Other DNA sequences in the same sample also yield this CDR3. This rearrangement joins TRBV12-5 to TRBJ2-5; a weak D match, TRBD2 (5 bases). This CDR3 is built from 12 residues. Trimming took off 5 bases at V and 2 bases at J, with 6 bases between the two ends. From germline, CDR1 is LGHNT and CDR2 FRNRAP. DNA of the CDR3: TGTGCTAGTGGTCCGGGACAAGAGACCCAGTACTTC. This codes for CASGPGQETQYF.

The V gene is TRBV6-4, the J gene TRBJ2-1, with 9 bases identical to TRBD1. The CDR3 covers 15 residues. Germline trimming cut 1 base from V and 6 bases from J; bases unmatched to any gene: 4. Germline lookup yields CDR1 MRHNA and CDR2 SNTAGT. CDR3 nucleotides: TGTGCCAGCAGTGACTGGGACAGGGATCGCAATGAGCAGTTCTTC. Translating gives CASSDWDRDRNEQFF.

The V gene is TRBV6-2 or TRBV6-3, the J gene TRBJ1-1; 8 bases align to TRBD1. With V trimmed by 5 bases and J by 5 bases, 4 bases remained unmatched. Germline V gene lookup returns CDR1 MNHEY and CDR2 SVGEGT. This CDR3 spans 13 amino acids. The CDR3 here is CASSDGQGTEAFF. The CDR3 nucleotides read TGTGCCAGCAGTGATGGACAGGGAACTGAAGCTTTCTTT.

CDR3 sequence: CASSSGQGDHGYTF. In nucleotides, the CDR3 is TGCGCCAGCAGCTCGGGGCAGGGGGACCATGGCTACACCTTC. V and J are TRBV5-1 and TRBJ1-2, with TRBD1 matching over 7 bases. The junction had 8 bases not matched to a gene; V was cut back by 3 bases and J by 6 bases. The CDR3 is 14 residues long. The germline V gene encodes CDR1 SGHRS and CDR2 YFSETQ.

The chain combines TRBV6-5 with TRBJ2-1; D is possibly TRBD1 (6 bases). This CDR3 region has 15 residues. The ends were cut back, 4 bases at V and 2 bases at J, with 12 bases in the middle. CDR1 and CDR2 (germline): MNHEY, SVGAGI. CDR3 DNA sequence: TGTGCCAGCAGTTCTACTACAGGGCCCTACAATGAGCAGTTCTTC. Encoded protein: CASSSTTGPYNEQFF.

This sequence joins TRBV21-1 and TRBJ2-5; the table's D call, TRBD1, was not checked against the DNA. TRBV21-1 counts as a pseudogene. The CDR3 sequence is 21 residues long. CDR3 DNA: TGTGCCAGCAGCGAAAAAGAAGTACGGGCAGGGGCAGCCGGTCGGGAAGAGACCCAGTACTTC. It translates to CASSEKEVRAGAAGREETQYF.

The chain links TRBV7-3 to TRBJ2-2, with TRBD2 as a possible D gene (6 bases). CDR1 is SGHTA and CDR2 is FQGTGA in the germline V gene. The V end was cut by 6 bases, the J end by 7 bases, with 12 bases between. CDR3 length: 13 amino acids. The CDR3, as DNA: TGTGCCAGCAGTCCAAGGGGAGGCGGGGAGCTGTTTTTT. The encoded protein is CASSPRGGGELFF. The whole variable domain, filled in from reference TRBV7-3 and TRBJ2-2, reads GAGVSQTPSNKVTEKGKYVELRCDPISGHTALYWYRQSLGQGPEFLIYFQGTGAADDSGLPNDRFFAVRPEGSVSTLKIQRTERGDSAVYLCASSPRGGGELFFGEGSRLTVL.

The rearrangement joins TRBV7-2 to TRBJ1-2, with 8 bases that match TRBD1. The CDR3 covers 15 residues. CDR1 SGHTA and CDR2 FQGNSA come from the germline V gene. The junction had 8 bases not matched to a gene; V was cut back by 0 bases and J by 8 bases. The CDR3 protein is CASSLAPQGARGYTF. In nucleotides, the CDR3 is TGTGCCAGCAGCTTAGCGCCCCAGGGGGCTAGAGGCTACACCTTC.

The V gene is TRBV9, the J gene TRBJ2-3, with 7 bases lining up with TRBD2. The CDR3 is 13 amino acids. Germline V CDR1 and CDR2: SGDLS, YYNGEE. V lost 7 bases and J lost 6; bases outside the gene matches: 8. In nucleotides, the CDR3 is TGTGCCAGCTCCCTGGGACTATTCGATACGCAGTATTTT. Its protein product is CASSLGLFDTQYF. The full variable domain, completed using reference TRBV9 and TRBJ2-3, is DSGVTQTPKHLITATGQRVTLRCSPRSGDLSVYWYQQSLDQGLQFLIQYYNGEERAKGNILERFSAQQFPDLHSELNLSSLELGDSALYFCASSLGLFDTQYFGPGTRLTVL.

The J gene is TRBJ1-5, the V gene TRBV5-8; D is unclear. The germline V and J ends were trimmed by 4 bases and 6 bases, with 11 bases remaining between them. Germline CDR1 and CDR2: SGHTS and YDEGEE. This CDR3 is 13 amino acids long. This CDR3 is CASSPEGTQPQHF. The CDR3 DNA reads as TGTGCCAGCAGCCCGGAGGGCACTCAGCCCCAGCATTTT.

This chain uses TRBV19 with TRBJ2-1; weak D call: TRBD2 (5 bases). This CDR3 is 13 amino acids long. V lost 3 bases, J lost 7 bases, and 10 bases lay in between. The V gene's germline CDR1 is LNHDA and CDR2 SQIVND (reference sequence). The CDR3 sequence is CASSIITGNEQFF. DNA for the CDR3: TGTGCCAGTAGTATCATTACGGGAAATGAGCAGTTCTTC.

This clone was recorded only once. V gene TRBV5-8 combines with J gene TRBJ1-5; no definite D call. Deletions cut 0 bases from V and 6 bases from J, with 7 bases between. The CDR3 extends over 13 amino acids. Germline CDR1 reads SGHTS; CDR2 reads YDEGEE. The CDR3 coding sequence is TGTGCCAGCAGCTTGGATTATAGTCAGCCCCAGCATTTT. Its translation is CASSLDYSQPQHF.

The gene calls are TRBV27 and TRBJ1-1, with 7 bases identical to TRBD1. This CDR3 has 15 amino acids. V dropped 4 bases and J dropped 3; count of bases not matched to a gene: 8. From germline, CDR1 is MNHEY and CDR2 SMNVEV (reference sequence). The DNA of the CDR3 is TGTGCCAGCAGTTCTAACAGGGGTCGCTACACTGAAGCTTTCTTT. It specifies CASSSNRGRYTEAFF.